There are a few counts of the clone carrying this TCR beta chain. Data came from immunoSEQ multiplex PCR; TCRdb stores just in-frame clones and leaves some out. The repertoire holds some 1 million clones, approximately 68% seen once, with about 1.5% in the top ten. Germline lookup yields CDR1 MNHEY and CDR2 SMNVEV (reference sequence). Between the trimmed V and J ends, which lost 5 bases and 3 bases, there was a span of 18 bases. The CDR3 runs 16 residues. The data stem from a study of shared clonotypes between healthy human individuals. Across the whole study: Per donor, CD8 memory used one plate, CD8 naive used two, CD4 memory used three and CD4 naive used three.

Sequences were obtained from memory CD4+ T cells sorted from blood. The sample's subset: CD45RA-negative fraction. The rearrangement links TRBV27 to TRBJ2-3; D might be TRBD1 (5 bases). The clonotype comes from a man younger than 30 in good health. The chain's CDR3 is CASSADAWAGTDTQYF. The CDR3 bases are TGTGCCAGCAGTGCGGACGCTTGGGCAGGGACAGATACGCAGTATTTT.